The rows below give T cell receptor beta chains drawn from one sample of a study of shared clonotypes between healthy human individuals. Sequencing used immunoSEQ multiplex PCR; TCRdb keeps in-frame clones, though not all of them. This table holds roughly 500,000 clones, 70% to 80% found once. Sequencing was done on a sample of PBMCs. Receptors were obtained from a woman aged 35 to 49 in good health. Some clones in this sample may be carry-over from other donors' samples. Each CDR3 is given with its conserved first and last residue. Fields, in order: V gene, CDR3 protein.

TRBV7-3 | CASSSRGLGYTDTQYF
TRBV28 | CASSYTGSSYEQYF
TRBV10-3 | CAISAAVLEQFF
TRBV18 | CASSPGRNNQPQHF
TRBV7-9 | CASSQGVGNRGYTF
TRBV6-5 | CASSVSTDSSYEQYF
TRBV27 | CASSFQLPTDTQYF
TRBV18 | CASSPTGGNTGELFF
TRBV11-1 | CASSPRGTNSYNEQFF
TRBV30 | CAWTTDRGGPPLHF
TRBV6-5 | CASSYSPAEPYEQYF
TRBV7-6 | CASSKLAGARDTQYF
TRBV29-1 | CSVPHGVPRGGYTF
TRBV25-1 | CASGGPGQHSNYGYTF
TRBV30 | CAWTFRARGYGYTF
TRBV4-3 | CASSQEWRRTGELFF
TRBV5-1 | CASTPDRATGELFF